A selection of T cell receptor beta chains follows, all from one sample in a study of blood T cell repertoires in COVID-19. Produced via immunoSEQ multiplex PCR; TCRdb's table is partial and in-frame only. Among over 120,000 clones listed, around 83% were seen once. The sample consisted of PBMCs or T cells enriched from blood (not recorded which). These TCRs come from a man aged 50 to 60 who had recovered from COVID-19. Both conserved end residues are part of each CDR3. The D gene is left open where the match is weak. Only part of the rows carry a size: once, few, many, or a class if the clone is expanded.

D: .
J: TRBJ2-7
size: .
V: TRBV29-1
CDR3: CSASFSQGGSSEQYF
DNA: TGCAGCGCCAGCTTTAGTCAGGGGGGAAGCTCCGAGCAGTACTTC

D: .
J: TRBJ1-2
size: .
V: TRBV9
CDR3: CASSGVPSNYGYTF
DNA: TGTGCCAGCAGCGGAGTCCCCTCTAACTATGGCTACACCTTC

D: .
J: TRBJ1-4
size: once
V: TRBV24-1
CDR3: CATSDPRGLGGEKLFF
DNA: TGTGCCACCAGTGATCCTCGTGGGCTAGGGGGTGAAAAACTGTTTTTT

D: .
J: TRBJ2-3
size: .
V: TRBV5-1
CDR3: CASSLTGTSADTQYF
DNA: TGCGCCAGCAGCTTAACAGGGACCTCCGCAGATACGCAGTATTTT

D: .
J: TRBJ2-1
size: .
V: TRBV7-3
CDR3: CASSLLGQVLFNEQFF
DNA: TGTGCCAGCAGCTTACTTGGTCAGGTACTTTTCAATGAGCAGTTCTTC

D: TRBD2
J: TRBJ2-5
size: .
V: TRBV7-6
CDR3: CASSPTGTRQETQYF
DNA: TGTGCCAGCAGCCCAACCGGGACTAGACAAGAGACCCAGTACTTC

D: .
J: TRBJ1-1
size: .
V: TRBV19
CDR3: CASSTREGHTEAFF
DNA: TGTGCCAGTAGTACTAGGGAGGGGCACACTGAAGCTTTCTTT

D: .
J: TRBJ2-5
size: few
V: TRBV4-3
CDR3: CASSHRGGGAETQYF
DNA: TGCGCCAGCAGCCACCGAGGTGGGGGGGCGGAGACCCAGTACTTC

D: .
J: TRBJ1-1
size: .
V: TRBV12-3/TRBV12-4
CDR3: CASSLAGALEAFF
DNA: TGTGCCAGCAGTTTAGCGGGAGCACTAGAAGCTTTCTTT

D: TRBD1
J: TRBJ1-6
size: .
V: TRBV7-3
CDR3: CASSPLYLGQVNSPLHF
DNA: TGTGCCAGCAGCCCACTCTACTTGGGACAGGTAAATTCACCCCTCCACTTT

D: .
J: TRBJ1-1
size: once
V: TRBV4-3
CDR3: CASSQDLNRRDTEAFF
DNA: TGCGCCAGCAGCCAAGATCTTAACAGGAGGGACACTGAAGCTTTCTTT

D: .
J: TRBJ1-3
size: .
V: TRBV25-1
CDR3: CASTPQVSSGNTIYF
DNA: TGTGCCAGCACCCCCCAAGTGAGCTCTGGAAACACCATATATTTT

D: TRBD1
J: TRBJ1-6
size: .
V: TRBV5-1
CDR3: CASSPGQGGGHSPLHF
DNA: TGCGCCAGCAGCCCGGGACAGGGAGGGGGTCATTCACCCCTCCACTTT

D: TRBD1
J: TRBJ1-1
size: .
V: TRBV15
CDR3: CATSTGQGGTEAFF
DNA: TGTGCCACCAGCACAGGACAGGGGGGCACTGAAGCTTTCTTT

D: TRBD1
J: TRBJ1-3
size: .
V: TRBV4-1
CDR3: CASSQEDRPGNTIYF
DNA: TGCGCCAGCAGCCAAGAGGACAGGCCTGGAAACACCATATATTTT

D: .
J: TRBJ1-4
size: .
V: TRBV4-3
CDR3: CASSQVTAGINEKLFF
DNA: TGCGCCAGCAGCCAAGTGACAGCAGGGATTAATGAAAAACTGTTTTTT

D: .
J: TRBJ2-1
size: .
V: TRBV6-5
CDR3: CARGDSYGQFF
DNA: TGTGCCAGAGGGGACTCCTATGGGCAGTTCTTC

D: TRBD1
J: TRBJ1-6
size: .
V: TRBV4-1
CDR3: CASSQAPDRERSPLHF
DNA: TGCGCCAGCAGCCAAGCCCCGGACAGGGAACGTTCACCCCTCCACTTT

D: TRBD2
J: TRBJ2-5
size: .
V: TRBV24-1
CDR3: CATSDSRLAGDGTQYF
DNA: TGTGCCACCAGTGATTCCCGACTAGCGGGGGACGGGACCCAGTACTTC

D: .
J: TRBJ1-6
size: .
V: TRBV5-6
CDR3: CASRIDSRRSPLHF
DNA: TGTGCCAGCAGAATCGACAGTCGTCGTTCACCCCTCCACTTT

D: TRBD1
J: TRBJ1-5
size: .
V: TRBV2
CDR3: CASSGDRGNQPQHF
DNA: TGTGCCAGCAGCGGTGACAGGGGGAATCAGCCCCAGCATTTT

D: .
J: TRBJ1-5
size: .
V: TRBV10-3
CDR3: CAISVSGSNQPQHF
DNA: TGTGCCATCAGTGTTAGCGGGAGCAATCAGCCCCAGCATTTT

D: TRBD1
J: TRBJ1-6
size: once
V: TRBV18
CDR3: CASSPPGMRGRSPLHF
DNA: TGTGCCAGCTCACCACCGGGTATGAGGGGGCGGTCACCCCTCCACTTT

D: TRBD1
J: TRBJ1-5
size: medium-sized
V: TRBV7-2
CDR3: CASSLETGRKPQHF
DNA: TGTGCCAGCAGCCTCGAGACAGGGAGAAAGCCCCAGCATTTT

D: TRBD2
J: TRBJ2-3
size: .
V: TRBV30
CDR3: CAWSVAGGRNTQYF
DNA: TGTGCCTGGAGTGTGGCGGGGGGGCGGAATACGCAGTATTTT

D: .
J: TRBJ1-1
size: .
V: TRBV18
CDR3: CASSPLPGDTEAFF
DNA: TGTGCCAGCTCACCATTACCCGGGGACACTGAAGCTTTCTTT

D: .
J: TRBJ2-2
size: .
V: TRBV9
CDR3: CASSVGTQGRTGELFF
DNA: TGTGCCAGCAGCGTAGGGACGCAAGGGAGGACCGGGGAGCTGTTTTTT

D: .
J: TRBJ1-6
size: .
V: TRBV21-1
CDR3: CASSKGAWDRGRSPLHF
DNA: TGTGCCAGCAGCAAAGGCGCATGGGACAGGGGGCGATCACCCCTCCACTTT

D: .
J: TRBJ2-5
size: once
V: TRBV6-2/TRBV6-3
CDR3: CASSWTVGAQYF
DNA: TGTGCCAGCAGTTGGACTGTTGGCGCCCAGTACTTC

D: TRBD1
J: TRBJ1-5
size: .
V: TRBV2
CDR3: CASRDQGAQGQPQHF
DNA: TGTGCCAGCAGGGATCAGGGGGCGCAGGGTCAGCCCCAGCATTTT

D: TRBD1
J: TRBJ1-6
size: .
V: TRBV5-6
CDR3: CASSETGVYNSPLHF
DNA: TGTGCCAGCAGCGAGACAGGGGTCTATAATTCACCCCTCCACTTT

D: TRBD1
J: TRBJ1-1
size: .
V: TRBV19
CDR3: CASSSQGVTEAFF
DNA: TGTGCCAGTAGTTCACAGGGGGTGACTGAAGCTTTCTTT

D: .
J: TRBJ2-6
size: .
V: TRBV19
CDR3: CASSILGRGSGANVLTF
DNA: TGTGCCAGTAGTATACTAGGTAGAGGGAGTGGGGCCAACGTCCTGACTTTC

D: TRBD1
J: TRBJ2-5
size: .
V: TRBV24-1
CDR3: CATSEGGQVGETQYF
DNA: TGTGCCACCAGTGAGGGGGGACAGGTGGGGGAGACCCAGTACTTC

D: TRBD1
J: TRBJ2-7
size: .
V: TRBV7-9
CDR3: CASSLARTGWYEQYF
DNA: TGTGCCAGCAGCTTAGCACGGACAGGGTGGTACGAGCAGTACTTC

D: .
J: TRBJ2-7
size: .
V: TRBV11-3
CDR3: CASSLDMDRTYEQYF
DNA: TGTGCCAGCAGCTTAGATATGGACAGAACCTACGAGCAGTACTTC

D: .
J: TRBJ1-5
size: .
V: TRBV7-2
CDR3: CASSMAAGIGNQPQHF
DNA: TGTGCCAGCAGCATGGCTGCGGGCATTGGCAATCAGCCCCAGCATTTT

D: TRBD1
J: TRBJ1-1
size: .
V: TRBV2
CDR3: CASSVPGQGPTEAFF
DNA: TGTGCCAGCAGCGTCCCGGGACAGGGGCCCACTGAAGCTTTCTTT

D: TRBD1
J: TRBJ1-2
size: once
V: TRBV14
CDR3: CASSQDHGQGHGYTF
DNA: TGTGCCAGCAGCCAAGATCACGGACAGGGACATGGCTACACCTTC

D: .
J: TRBJ2-3
size: once
V: TRBV27
CDR3: CASSLSAPGDTQYF
DNA: TGTGCCAGCAGTTTATCGGCACCAGGAGATACGCAGTATTTT

D: .
J: TRBJ1-2
size: .
V: TRBV19
CDR3: CASQKTDYGYTF
DNA: TGTGCCAGCCAAAAGACTGACTATGGCTACACCTTC

D: TRBD2
J: TRBJ2-1
size: .
V: TRBV3-1/TRBV3-2
CDR3: CASSQDRVVAGFNEQFF
DNA: TGTGCCAGCAGCCAAGATCGAGTGGTAGCGGGGTTCAATGAGCAGTTCTTC

D: .
J: TRBJ1-2
size: few
V: TRBV3-1/TRBV3-2
CDR3: CASSHSGGGGYTF
DNA: TGTGCCAGCAGCCACTCGGGGGGGGGTGGCTACACCTTC

D: TRBD2
J: TRBJ2-1
size: .
V: TRBV24-1
CDR3: CATSDPGGRSYNEQFF
DNA: TGTGCCACCAGTGACCCGGGGGGACGCTCCTACAATGAGCAGTTCTTC

D: TRBD2
J: TRBJ2-3
size: .
V: TRBV19
CDR3: CASRLAGYTDTQYF
DNA: TGTGCCAGTAGGCTAGCGGGATACACAGATACGCAGTATTTT

D: .
J: TRBJ2-3
size: .
V: TRBV6-4
CDR3: CASSDGAGADTQYF
DNA: TGTGCCAGCAGTGACGGTGCAGGGGCAGATACGCAGTATTTT

D: .
J: TRBJ1-4
size: .
V: TRBV3-1/TRBV3-2
CDR3: CASSQDPATNEKLFF
DNA: TGTGCCAGCAGCCAAGATCCAGCAACTAATGAAAAACTGTTTTTT

D: TRBD1
J: TRBJ2-6
size: .
V: TRBV5-1
CDR3: CASTRLTGDPSGANVLTF
DNA: TGCGCCAGCACCCGCCTGACAGGGGATCCCTCTGGGGCCAACGTCCTGACTTTC

D: TRBD1
J: TRBJ2-7
size: .
V: TRBV5-6
CDR3: CASSGTAEQYF
DNA: TGTGCCAGCAGCGGGACAGCCGAGCAGTACTTC

D: TRBD1
J: TRBJ2-2
size: once
V: TRBV11-2
CDR3: CASSEYRGSTGELFF
DNA: TGTGCCAGCAGCGAATACAGGGGATCCACCGGGGAGCTGTTTTTT

D: TRBD1
J: TRBJ1-4
size: .
V: TRBV7-2
CDR3: CASSPGDRGTEKLFF
DNA: TGTGCCAGCAGCCCCGGGGACAGGGGAACGGAAAAACTGTTTTTT

D: .
J: TRBJ1-2
size: .
V: TRBV7-2
CDR3: CASSLNRAYGYTF
DNA: TGTGCCAGCAGCTTAAACAGGGCATATGGCTACACCTTC

D: TRBD1
J: TRBJ1-2
size: few
V: TRBV30
CDR3: CAWSVTGINYGYTF
DNA: TGTGCCTGGAGTGTGACAGGGATTAACTATGGCTACACCTTC

D: .
J: TRBJ1-4
size: .
V: TRBV30
CDR3: CAWSVFGQGGEKLFF
DNA: TGTGCCTGGAGTGTATTCGGACAAGGGGGTGAAAAACTGTTTTTT

D: TRBD1
J: TRBJ1-3
size: .
V: TRBV5-1
CDR3: CASHRGSTGNTIYF
DNA: TGCGCCTCCCACAGGGGATCAACAGGAAACACCATATATTTT

D: TRBD1
J: TRBJ1-2
size: .
V: TRBV27
CDR3: CASSLKGTGEGYTF
DNA: TGTGCCAGCAGTTTAAAAGGGACAGGCGAGGGCTACACCTTC

D: TRBD1
J: TRBJ1-3
size: .
V: TRBV7-2
CDR3: CASSLEARGWTGNTIYF
DNA: TGTGCCAGCAGCTTAGAGGCCAGGGGGTGGACTGGAAACACCATATATTTT